Detailed here is one TCR beta chain. Its antigen specificity is not known. No much larger clone is present one base from it, and per-base qualities are unavailable. The CDR3 spans 11 residues, from the cysteine through the phenylalanine. Only the CDR3 portion is preserved as DNA: 33 bases, with reading frame beginning at the first base. Looking up the germline V gene yields CDR1 LGHNA and CDR2 YSLEER. V and J lose 5 bases and 11 bases, and a span of 11 bases separates them. The entry originates in a study of shared clonotypes between healthy human individuals (dated by TCRdb to 2020 to 2022). As for the study more broadly: The cohort included three men and a couple of women between 18 and 49 years of age. Blood TCR repertoires of four to six healthy adults were deeply sequenced to estimate repertoire size and the extent of clonotype sharing between individuals. Different laboratories and diverse techniques were used to prepare libraries and sequence TCR repertoires, to increase sequencing depth and limit assay-specific biases. Per donor, leukapheresis produced somewhere between about 0.94 and 10 billion PBMCs. For each donor, CD4 naive and CD4 memory were each run on three plates, CD8 naive on two plates, and CD8 memory on one plate. Summary of the overall study and its limitations: Because the study included a small number of donors, the genetic and exposure-history diversity represented was limited. Larger estimated clonotype richness was generally found for naive subsets than for memory subsets. About 5% of naive CD4, 3.5% of naive CD8, roughly 2.5% of memory CD4, and over 0.35% of memory CD8 clonotypes were shared across several donors. Rarefaction of sorted-subset datasets indicated incomplete sequencing despite the large sequencing depth. Pairwise subsampling indicated that sequencing depth was expected to affect the degree of clonotype sharing among donors. Higher generation probabilities were observed for clonotypes shared by all four sorted-subset donors than for non-shared clonotypes. Only blood was sampled, and tissue TCR repertoires likely differ from those in blood.

Healthy HIV-negative adults with no recently reported acute infections or vaccinations were included as donors. Only Caucasian adults living in Nashville, Tennessee, USA were represented among the donors. Magnetic negative selection was used to enrich CD4+ T cells, after which naive cells were positively selected on CD45RA and the negative fraction became the memory subset. Blood was collected by leukapheresis, and PBMCs were isolated by Ficoll-Histopaque density gradient centrifugation and then cryopreserved in liquid nitrogen vapor phase. Analytical flow cytometry was used to check the purity and quantity of each magnetically sorted T cell population. From each sorted fraction, genomic DNA was isolated and quantified by UV absorbance on a Nanodrop 2000c. Using the deep immunoSEQ assay, TCR CDR3 regions were amplified from genomic DNA by multiplex PCR. For each cell subset, the extracted genomic DNA was distributed evenly across all wells of several immunoSEQ 96-well plates, and each plate served as one replicate. For sorted subsets, 150 to 250 ng of genomic DNA, equivalent to some 33,000 T cell genomes, went into each replicate PCR. Purified libraries were measured with a Qubit 3.0 fluorometer, size-checked on a Bioanalyzer 2100, and measured again with the KAPA Library Quantification kit. Every immunoSEQ 96-well plate was sequenced on a dedicated single-read 150-cycle Illumina NextSeq 550 flow cell. The authors' pipeline ran thus. Because only junctional sequences without quality scores were contained in the immunoSEQ output, filtering matching that applied to full-length reads could not be performed. To assign V/J genes and CDR3, sequences were annotated using PyIR, a Python wrapper for IgBLAST v1.9, with IMGT germline references. Reads with weak V/J assignments (E-value above 1e-6), missing CDR3, stop codons, out-of-frame junctions, or ambiguous translated residues were removed. V3J clonotypes were defined as sequences sharing an identical inferred V gene, J gene, and CDR3 amino acid sequence. Percentage overlap between repertoires was computed as shared unique clonotypes divided by the size of the smaller repertoire. RTK rarefaction, the Chao1 estimator, and Recon v2.1 estimates of unobserved clonotypes were used to assess repertoire richness. Generation probabilities for all TCRbeta clonotypes obtained by the gDNA method from a handful of donors were computed using OLGA. TCRdb holds this immuneACCESS table with in-frame rearrangements only. Some clones are missing; in checked studies, unresolved V genes explain under half, and the rest has no known cause. V and J calls and clone size follow that table, whereas D and trimming were derived from the DNA. For this sample there are a few million clones; approximately 93% appear just once. About 0.39% of the sample is in the top ten clones.

This chain is built from TRBV4-3 and TRBJ2-3; 7 matching bases give a weak D call of TRBD2. The sequence came from a young man in good health. Some clones in this sample may be carry-over from other donors' samples. Source material: naive CD4+ T cells from PBMCs. This sample's cell subset or site label indicates: CD45RA+ positively selected. The CDR3 is CASSAGAGQYF. The DNA sequence is TGCGCCAGCAGCGCGGGGGCGGGGCAGTATTTT.